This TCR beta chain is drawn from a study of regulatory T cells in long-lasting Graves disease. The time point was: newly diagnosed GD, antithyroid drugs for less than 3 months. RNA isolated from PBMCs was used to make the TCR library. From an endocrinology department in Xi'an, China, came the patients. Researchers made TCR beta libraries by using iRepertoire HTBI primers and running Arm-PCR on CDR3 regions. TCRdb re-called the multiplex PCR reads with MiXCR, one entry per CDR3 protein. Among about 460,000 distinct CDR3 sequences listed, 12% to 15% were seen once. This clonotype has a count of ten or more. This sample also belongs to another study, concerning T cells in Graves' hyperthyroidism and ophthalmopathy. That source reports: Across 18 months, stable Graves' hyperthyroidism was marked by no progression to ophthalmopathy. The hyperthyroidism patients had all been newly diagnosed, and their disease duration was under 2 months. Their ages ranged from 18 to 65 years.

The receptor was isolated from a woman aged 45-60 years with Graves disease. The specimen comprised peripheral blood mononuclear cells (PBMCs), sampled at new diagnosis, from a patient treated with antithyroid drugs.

DNA of the CDR3: TGCGCCAGCAGCTTCGGCGGGATAAGGACAGATACGCAGTATTTT. Protein: CASSFGGIRTDTQYF. This chain uses TRBV5-1 with TRBJ2-3, with a tentative D call TRBD2 (6 bases). V lost 2 bases and J 3 bases, leaving 13 bases between the germline ends. The CDR3 has 15 amino acids. In germline, CDR1 is SGHRS, CDR2 YFSETQ.